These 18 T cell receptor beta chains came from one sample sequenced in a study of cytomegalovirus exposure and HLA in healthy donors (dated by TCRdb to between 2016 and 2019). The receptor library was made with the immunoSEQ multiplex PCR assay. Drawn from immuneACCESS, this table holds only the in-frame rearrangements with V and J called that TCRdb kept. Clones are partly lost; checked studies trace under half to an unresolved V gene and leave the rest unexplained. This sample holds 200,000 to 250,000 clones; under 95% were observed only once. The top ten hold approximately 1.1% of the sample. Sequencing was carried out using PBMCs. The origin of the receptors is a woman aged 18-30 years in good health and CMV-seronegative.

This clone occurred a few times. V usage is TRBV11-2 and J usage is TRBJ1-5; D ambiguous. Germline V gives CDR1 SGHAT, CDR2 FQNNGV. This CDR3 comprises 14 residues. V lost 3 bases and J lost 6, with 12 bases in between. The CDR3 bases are TGTGCCAGCAGCTTGGATGCGGGGAGTCAGCCCCAGCATTTT. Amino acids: CASSLDAGSQPQHF.

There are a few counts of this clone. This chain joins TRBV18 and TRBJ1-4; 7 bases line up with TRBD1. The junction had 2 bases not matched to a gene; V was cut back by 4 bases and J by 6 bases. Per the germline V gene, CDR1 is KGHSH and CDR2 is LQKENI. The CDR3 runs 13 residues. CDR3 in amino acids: CASSQGADEKLFF. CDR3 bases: TGTGCCAGCTCACAGGGGGCGGATGAAAAACTGTTTTTT.

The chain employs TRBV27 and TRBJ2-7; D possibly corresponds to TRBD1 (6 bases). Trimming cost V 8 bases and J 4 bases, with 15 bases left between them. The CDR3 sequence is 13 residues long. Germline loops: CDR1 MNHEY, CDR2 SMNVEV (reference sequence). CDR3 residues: CASGRTATYEQYF. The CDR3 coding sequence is TGTGCCAGCGGGCGGACAGCCACATACGAGCAGTACTTC.

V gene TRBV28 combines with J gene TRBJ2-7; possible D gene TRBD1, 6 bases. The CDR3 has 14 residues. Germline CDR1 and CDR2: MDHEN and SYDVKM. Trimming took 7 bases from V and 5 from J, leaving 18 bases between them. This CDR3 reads CASNSHRVGDEQYF. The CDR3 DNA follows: TGTGCCAGCAATTCCCACAGGGTCGGCGACGAGCAGTACTTC.

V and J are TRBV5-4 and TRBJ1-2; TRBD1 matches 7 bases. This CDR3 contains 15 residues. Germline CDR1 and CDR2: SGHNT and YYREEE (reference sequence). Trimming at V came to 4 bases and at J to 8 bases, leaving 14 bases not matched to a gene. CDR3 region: CASSGYDRAGYGYTF. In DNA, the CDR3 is TGTGCCAGCAGCGGTTACGACAGGGCAGGGTACGGCTACACCTTC.

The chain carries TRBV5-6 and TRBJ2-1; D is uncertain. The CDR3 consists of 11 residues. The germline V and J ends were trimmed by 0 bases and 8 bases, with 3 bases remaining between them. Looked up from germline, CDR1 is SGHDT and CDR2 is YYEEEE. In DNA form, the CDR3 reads TGTGCCAGCAGCTTGGGGCATGAGCAGTTCTTC. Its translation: CASSLGHEQFF.

The CDR3 reads CASSYSGGSGNTIYF. As DNA, the CDR3 is TGTGCCAGCAGTTACTCGGGGGGCTCTGGAAACACCATATATTTT. This chain joins TRBV6-5 and TRBJ1-3; tentative D call: TRBD1 (5 bases). V shed 0 bases and J shed 0 bases, with 6 bases lying between them. The CDR3 extends over 15 amino acids. The germline V gene has CDR1 MNHEY and CDR2 SVGAGI.

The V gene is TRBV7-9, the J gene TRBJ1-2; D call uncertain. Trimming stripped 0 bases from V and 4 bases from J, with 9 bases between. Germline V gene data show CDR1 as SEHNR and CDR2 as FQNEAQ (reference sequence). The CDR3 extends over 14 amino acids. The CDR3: CASSLALFRYGYTF. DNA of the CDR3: TGTGCCAGCAGCTTAGCCCTCTTTCGCTATGGCTACACCTTC. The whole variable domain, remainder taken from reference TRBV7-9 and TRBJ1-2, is DTGVSQNPRHKITKRGQNVTFRCDPISEHNRLYWYRQTLGQGPEFLTYFQNEAQLEKSRLLSDRFSAERPKGSFSTLEIQRTEQGDSAMYLCASSLALFRYGYTFGSGTRLTVV.

This chain's CDR3 is CASSPGTSGVVRQFF. The CDR3 nucleotides are TGTGCCAGCAGCCCCGGGACTAGCGGGGTGGTTAGGCAGTTCTTC. The gene calls are TRBV7-2 and TRBJ2-1; 13 bases are shared with TRBD2. The CDR3 contains 15 residues. The germline CDR1 and CDR2 sequences are SGHTA and FQGNSA. V shed 5 bases and J 12 bases; nucleotides not matched to a gene: 10.

The CDR3 region has the DNA TGTGCCAGCAGTCCGACTAGCGGGAGAGGGGGGTTCGAGCAGTACTTC. Its protein is CASSPTSGRGGFEQYF. The rearrangement links TRBV6-6 to TRBJ2-7; the match to TRBD2 covers 12 bases. Trimming removed 5 bases from V and 6 bases from J; junction bases left unmatched: 11. The CDR3 has 16 residues. In germline, CDR1 is MNHNY, CDR2 SVGAGI (reference sequence).

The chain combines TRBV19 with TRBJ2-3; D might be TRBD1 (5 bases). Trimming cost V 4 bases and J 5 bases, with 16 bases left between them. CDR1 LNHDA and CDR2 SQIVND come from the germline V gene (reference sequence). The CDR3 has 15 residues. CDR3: CASSKSRDHGDTQYF. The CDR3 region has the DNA TGTGCCAGTAGTAAATCCAGGGATCATGGAGATACGCAGTATTTT.

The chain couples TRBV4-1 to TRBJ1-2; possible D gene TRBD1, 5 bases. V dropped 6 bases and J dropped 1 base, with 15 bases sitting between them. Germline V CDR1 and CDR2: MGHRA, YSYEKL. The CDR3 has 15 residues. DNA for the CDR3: TGCGCCAGCAGACGCAGGGAATTGGGTAACTATGGCTACACCTTC. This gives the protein CASRRRELGNYGYTF.

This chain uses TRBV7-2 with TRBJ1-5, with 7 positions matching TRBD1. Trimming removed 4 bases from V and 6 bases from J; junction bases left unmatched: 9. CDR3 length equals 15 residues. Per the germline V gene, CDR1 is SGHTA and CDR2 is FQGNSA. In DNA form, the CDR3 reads TGTGCCAGCAGCTGGACACGGGACAGATCTCAGCCCCAGCATTTT. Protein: CASSWTRDRSQPQHF.

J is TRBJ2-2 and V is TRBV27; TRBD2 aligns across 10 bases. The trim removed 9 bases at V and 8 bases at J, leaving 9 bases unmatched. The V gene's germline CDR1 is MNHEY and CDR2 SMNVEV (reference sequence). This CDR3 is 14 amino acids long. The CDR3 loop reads CASSGRMGDGELFF. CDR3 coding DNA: TGTGCCAGTAGCGGGAGGATGGGTGATGGGGAGCTGTTTTTT.

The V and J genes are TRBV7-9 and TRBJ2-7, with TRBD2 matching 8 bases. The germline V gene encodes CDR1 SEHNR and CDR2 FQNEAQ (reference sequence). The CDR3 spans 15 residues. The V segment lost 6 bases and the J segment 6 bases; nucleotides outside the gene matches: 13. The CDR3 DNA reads TGTGCCAGCAGTGTCTTTTCGCGGGAGGCGACCGAGCAGTACTTC. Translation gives CASSVFSREATEQYF.

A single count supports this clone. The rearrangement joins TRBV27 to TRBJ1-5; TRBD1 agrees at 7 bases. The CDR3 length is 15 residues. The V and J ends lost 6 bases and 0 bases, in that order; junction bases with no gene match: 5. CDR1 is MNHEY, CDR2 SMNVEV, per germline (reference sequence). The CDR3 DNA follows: TGTGCCAGCAGCAGAACAGGGGATAGCAATCAGCCCCAGCATTTT. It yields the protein CASSRTGDSNQPQHF.

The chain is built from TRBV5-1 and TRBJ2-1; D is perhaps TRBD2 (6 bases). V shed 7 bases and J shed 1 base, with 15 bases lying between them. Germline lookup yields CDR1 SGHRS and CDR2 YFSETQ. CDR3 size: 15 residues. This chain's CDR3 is CASSNSGTSYNEQFF. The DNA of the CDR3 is TGCGCCAGCTCGAATTCCGGGACTTCCTACAATGAGCAGTTCTTC. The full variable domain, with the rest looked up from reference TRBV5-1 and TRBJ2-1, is KAGVTQTPRYLIKTRGQQVTLSCSPISGHRSVSWYQQTPGQGLQFLFEYFSETQRNKGNFPGRFSGRQFSNSRSEMNVSTLELGDSALYLCASSNSGTSYNEQFFGPGTRLTVL.

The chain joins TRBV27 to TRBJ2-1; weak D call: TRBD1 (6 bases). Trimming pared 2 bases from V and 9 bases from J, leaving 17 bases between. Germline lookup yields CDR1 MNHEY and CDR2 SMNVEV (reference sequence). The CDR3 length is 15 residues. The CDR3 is CASSLVQGPFSEQFF. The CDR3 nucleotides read TGTGCCAGCAGTTTAGTACAGGGTCCTTTCAGTGAGCAGTTCTTC.